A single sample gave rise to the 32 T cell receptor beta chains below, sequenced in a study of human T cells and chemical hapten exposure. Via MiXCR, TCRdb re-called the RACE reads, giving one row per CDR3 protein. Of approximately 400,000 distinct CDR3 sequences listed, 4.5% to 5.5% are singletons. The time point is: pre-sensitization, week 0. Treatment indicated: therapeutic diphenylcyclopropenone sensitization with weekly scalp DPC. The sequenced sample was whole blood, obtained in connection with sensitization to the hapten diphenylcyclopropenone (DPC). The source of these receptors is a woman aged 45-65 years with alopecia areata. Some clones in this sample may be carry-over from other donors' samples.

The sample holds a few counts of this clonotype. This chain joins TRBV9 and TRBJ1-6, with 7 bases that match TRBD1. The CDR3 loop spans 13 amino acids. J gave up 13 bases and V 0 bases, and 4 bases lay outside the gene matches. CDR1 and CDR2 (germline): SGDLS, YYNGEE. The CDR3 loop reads CASSVGQGIPLHF. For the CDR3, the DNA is TGTGCCAGCAGCGTAGGACAGGGTATCCCCCTCCACTTT. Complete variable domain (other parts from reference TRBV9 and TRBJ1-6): DSGVTQTPKHLITATGQRVTLRCSPRSGDLSVYWYQQSLDQGLQFLIQYYNGEERAKGNILERFSAQQFPDLHSELNLSSLELGDSALYFCASSVGQGIPLHFGNGTRLTVT.

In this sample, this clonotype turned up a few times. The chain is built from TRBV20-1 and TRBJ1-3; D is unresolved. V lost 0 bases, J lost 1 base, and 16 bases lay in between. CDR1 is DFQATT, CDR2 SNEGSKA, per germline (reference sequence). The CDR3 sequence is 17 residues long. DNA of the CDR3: TGCAGTGCTAGAGATATGGCGGGGTTCGTATCTGGAAACACCATATATTTT. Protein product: CSARDMAGFVSGNTIYF.

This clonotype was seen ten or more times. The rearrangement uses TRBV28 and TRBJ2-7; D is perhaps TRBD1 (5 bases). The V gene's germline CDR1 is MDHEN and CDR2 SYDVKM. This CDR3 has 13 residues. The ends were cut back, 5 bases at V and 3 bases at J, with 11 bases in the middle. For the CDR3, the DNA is TGTGCCAGCAGTACCCGGACATTCTACGAGCAGTACTTC. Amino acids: CASSTRTFYEQYF.

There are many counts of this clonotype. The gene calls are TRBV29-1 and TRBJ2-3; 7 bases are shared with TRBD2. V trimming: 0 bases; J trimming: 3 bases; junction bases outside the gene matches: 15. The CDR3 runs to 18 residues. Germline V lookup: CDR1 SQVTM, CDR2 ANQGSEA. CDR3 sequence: CSVEDYWDGGERTDTQYF. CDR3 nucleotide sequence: TGCAGCGTTGAAGACTACTGGGATGGGGGGGAGAGGACAGATACGCAGTATTTT.

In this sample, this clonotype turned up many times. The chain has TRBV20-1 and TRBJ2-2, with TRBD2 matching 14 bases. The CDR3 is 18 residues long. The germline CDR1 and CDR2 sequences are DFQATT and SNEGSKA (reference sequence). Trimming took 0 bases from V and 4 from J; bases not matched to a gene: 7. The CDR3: CSARETTSGRAGTGELFF. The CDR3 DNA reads TGCAGTGCTAGAGAGACGACTAGCGGGAGGGCCGGCACCGGGGAGCTGTTTTTT.

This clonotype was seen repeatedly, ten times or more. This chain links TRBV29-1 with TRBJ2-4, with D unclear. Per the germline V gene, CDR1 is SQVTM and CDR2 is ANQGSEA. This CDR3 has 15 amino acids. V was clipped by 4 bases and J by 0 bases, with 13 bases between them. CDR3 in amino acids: CSVVASGLAKNIQYF. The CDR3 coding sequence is TGCAGCGTTGTGGCCTCAGGTCTAGCCAAAAACATTCAGTACTTC. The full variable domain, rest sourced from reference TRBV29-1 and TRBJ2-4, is SAVISQKPSRDICQRGTSLTIQCQVDSQVTMMFWYRQQPGQSLTLIATANQGSEATYESGFVIDKFPISRPNLTFSTLTVSNMSPEDSSIYLCSVVASGLAKNIQYFGAGTRLSVL.

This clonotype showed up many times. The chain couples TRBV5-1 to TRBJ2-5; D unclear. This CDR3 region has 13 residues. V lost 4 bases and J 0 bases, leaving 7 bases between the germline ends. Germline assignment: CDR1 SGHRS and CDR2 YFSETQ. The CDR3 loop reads CASSIGNQETQYF. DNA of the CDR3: TGCGCCAGCAGCATAGGGAACCAAGAGACCCAGTACTTC.

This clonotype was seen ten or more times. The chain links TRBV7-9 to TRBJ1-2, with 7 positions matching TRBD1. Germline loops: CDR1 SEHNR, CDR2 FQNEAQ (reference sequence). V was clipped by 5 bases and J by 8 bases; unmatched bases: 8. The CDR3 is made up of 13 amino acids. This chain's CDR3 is CASSHGQAQGYTF. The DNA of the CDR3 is TGTGCCAGCAGCCACGGACAGGCCCAAGGCTACACCTTC.

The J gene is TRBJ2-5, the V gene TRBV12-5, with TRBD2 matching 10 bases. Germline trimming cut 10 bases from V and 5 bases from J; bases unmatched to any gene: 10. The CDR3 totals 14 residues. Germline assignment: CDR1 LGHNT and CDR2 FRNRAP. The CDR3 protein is CATQGSGGAETQYF. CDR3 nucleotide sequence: TGTGCTACCCAGGGGAGCGGGGGGGCGGAGACCCAGTACTTC.

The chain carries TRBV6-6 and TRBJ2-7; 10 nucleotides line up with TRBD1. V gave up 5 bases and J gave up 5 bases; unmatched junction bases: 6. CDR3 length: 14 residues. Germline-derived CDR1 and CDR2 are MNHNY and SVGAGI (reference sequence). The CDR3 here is CASSGRTGGHEQYF. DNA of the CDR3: TGTGCCAGCAGTGGGCGGACAGGGGGGCACGAGCAGTACTTC.

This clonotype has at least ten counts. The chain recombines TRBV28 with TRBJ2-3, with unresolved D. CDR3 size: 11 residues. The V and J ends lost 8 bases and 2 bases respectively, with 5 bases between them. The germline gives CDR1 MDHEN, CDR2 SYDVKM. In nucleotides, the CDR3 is TGTGCCAGCGGATACACAGATACGCAGTATTTT. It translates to CASGYTDTQYF.

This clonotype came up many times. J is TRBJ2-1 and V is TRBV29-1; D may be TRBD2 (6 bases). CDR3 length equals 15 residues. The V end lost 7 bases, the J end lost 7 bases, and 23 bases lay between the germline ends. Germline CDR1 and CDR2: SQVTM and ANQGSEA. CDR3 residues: CSAFPRASGGNEQFF. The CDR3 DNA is TGCAGCGCATTCCCCCGGGCCTCAGGAGGGAATGAGCAGTTCTTC.

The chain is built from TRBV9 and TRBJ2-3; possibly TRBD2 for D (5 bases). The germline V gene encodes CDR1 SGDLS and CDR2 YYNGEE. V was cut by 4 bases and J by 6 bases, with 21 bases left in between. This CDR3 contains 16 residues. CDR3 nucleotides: TGTGCCAGCAGCCCGGTCAGCGGACTCCCCGCTGATACGCAGTATTTT. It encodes CASSPVSGLPADTQYF.

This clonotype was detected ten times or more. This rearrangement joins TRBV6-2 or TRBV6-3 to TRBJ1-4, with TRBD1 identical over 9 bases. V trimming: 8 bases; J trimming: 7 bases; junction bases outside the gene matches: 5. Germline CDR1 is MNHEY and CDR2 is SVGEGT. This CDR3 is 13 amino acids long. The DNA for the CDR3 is TGTGCCAGCTCCGGGACAGGGCGTGAAAAACTGTTTTTT. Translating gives CASSGTGREKLFF.

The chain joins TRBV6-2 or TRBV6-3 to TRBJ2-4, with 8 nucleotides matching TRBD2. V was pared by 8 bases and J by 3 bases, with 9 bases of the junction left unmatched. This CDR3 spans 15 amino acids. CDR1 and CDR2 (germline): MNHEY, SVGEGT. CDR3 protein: CASGGIAGSKNIQYF. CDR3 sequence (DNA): TGTGCCAGCGGAGGGATAGCGGGGAGCAAAAACATTCAGTACTTC.

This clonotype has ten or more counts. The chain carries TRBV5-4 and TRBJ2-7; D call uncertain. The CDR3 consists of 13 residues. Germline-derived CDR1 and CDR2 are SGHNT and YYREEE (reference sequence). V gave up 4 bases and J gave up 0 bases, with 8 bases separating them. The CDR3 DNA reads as TGTGCCAGCAGCCCAGGATTCTCCTACGAGCAGTACTTC. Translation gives CASSPGFSYEQYF.

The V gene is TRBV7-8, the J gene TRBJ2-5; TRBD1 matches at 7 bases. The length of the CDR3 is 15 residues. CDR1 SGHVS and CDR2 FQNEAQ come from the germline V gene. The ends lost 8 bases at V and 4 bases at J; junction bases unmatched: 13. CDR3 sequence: CASQGERGRGETQYF. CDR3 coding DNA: TGTGCCAGCCAGGGGGAGAGGGGGCGCGGAGAGACCCAGTACTTC.

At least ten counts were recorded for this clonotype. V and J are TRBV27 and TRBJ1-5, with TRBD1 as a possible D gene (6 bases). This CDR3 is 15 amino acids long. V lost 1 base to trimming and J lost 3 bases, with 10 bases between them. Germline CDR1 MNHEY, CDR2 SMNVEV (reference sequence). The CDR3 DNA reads TGTGCCAGCAGTTTATGGGGGGCAAACAATCAGCCCCAGCATTTT. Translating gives CASSLWGANNQPQHF.

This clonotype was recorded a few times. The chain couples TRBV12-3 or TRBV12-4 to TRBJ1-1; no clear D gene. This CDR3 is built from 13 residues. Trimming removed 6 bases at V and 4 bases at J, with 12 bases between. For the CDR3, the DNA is TGTGCCAGCAGCGTCCAACAGATCACTGAAGCTTTCTTT. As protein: CASSVQQITEAFF.

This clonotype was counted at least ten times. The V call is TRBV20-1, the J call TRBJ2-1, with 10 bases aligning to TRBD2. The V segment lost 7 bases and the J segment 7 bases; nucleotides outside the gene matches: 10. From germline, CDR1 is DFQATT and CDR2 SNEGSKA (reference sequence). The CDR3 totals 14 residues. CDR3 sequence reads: CSGSGGASLNEQFF. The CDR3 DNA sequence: TGCAGTGGGAGCGGGGGGGCGAGTTTAAATGAGCAGTTCTTC.

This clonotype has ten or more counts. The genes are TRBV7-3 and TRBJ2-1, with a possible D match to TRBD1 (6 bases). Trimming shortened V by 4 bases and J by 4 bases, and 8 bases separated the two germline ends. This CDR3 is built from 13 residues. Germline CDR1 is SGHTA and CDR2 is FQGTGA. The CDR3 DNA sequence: TGTGCCAGCAGCTCAGGACAGTACAATGAGCAGTTCTTC. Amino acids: CASSSGQYNEQFF.

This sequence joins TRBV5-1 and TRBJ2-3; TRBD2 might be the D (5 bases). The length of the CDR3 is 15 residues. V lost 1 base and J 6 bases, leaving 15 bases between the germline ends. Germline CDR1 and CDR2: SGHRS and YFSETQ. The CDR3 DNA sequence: TGCGCCAGCAGCTTGACGCGGCTAGCTGGGGATACGCAGTATTTT. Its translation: CASSLTRLAGDTQYF.

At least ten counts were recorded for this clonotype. The DNA of the CDR3 is TGTGCCAGCAGTCCGCCGACAGTAGCGGAGCAGTTCTTC. Its protein is CASSPPTVAEQFF. V gene TRBV28 combines with J gene TRBJ2-1; either TRBD1 or TRBD2 may supply D (5 bases each). This CDR3 contains 13 residues. Germline CDR1 MDHEN, CDR2 SYDVKM. Between the trimmed V and J ends, which lost 5 bases and 10 bases, there was a span of 15 bases.

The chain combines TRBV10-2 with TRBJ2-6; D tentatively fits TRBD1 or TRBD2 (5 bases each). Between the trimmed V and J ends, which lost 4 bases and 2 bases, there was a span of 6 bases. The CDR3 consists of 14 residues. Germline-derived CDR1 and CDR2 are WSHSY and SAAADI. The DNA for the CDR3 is TGCGCCAGCAGTGGAGGGGCTGGGGCCAACGTCCTGACTTTC. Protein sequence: CASSGGAGANVLTF.

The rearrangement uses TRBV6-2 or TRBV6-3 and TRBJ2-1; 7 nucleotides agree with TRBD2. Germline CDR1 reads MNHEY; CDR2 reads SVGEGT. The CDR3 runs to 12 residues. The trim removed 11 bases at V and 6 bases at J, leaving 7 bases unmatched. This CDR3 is CASGGMRNEQFF. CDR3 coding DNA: TGTGCCTCGGGGGGAATGCGCAATGAGCAGTTCTTC.

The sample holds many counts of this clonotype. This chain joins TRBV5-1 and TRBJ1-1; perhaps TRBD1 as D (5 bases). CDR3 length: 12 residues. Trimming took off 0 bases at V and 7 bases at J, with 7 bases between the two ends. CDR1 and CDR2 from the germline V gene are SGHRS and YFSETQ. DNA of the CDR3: TGCGCCAGCAGCTTGGAAGGGGTTGAAGCTTTCTTT. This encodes CASSLEGVEAFF.

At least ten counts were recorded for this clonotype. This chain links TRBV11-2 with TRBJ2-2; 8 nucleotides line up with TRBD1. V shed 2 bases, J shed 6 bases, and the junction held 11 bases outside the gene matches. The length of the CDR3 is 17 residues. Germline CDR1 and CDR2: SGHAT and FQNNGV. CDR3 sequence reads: CASSLYLGTGFAGELFF. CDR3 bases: TGTGCCAGCAGCTTATACCTTGGGACAGGATTCGCCGGGGAGCTGTTTTTT.

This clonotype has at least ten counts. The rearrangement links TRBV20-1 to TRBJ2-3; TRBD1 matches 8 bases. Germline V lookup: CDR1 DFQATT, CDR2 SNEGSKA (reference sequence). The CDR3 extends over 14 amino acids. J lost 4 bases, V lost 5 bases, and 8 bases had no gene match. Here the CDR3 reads CSASDREGADTQYF. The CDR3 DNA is TGCAGTGCTTCGGACAGGGAAGGGGCAGATACGCAGTATTTT.

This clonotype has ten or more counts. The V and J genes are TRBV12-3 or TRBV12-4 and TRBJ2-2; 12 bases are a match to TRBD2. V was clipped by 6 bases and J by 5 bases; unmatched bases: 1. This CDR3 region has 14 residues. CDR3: CASSTSGRTGELFF. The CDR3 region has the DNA TGTGCCAGCAGCACTAGCGGGAGGACCGGGGAGCTGTTTTTT.

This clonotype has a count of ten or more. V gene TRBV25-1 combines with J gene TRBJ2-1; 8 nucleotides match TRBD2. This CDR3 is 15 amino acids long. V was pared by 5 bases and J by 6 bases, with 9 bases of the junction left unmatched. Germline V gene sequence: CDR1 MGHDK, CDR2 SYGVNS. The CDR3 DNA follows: TGTGCCAGCAGTCGGACTAGCCGGAGATCCAATGAGCAGTTCTTC. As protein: CASSRTSRRSNEQFF.

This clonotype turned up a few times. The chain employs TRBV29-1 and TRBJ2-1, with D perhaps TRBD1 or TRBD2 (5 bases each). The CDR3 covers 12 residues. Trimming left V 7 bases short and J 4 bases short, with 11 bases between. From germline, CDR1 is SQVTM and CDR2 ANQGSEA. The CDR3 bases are TGCAGCGCTTCGGGACGATACAATGAGCAGTTCTTC. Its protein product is CSASGRYNEQFF.

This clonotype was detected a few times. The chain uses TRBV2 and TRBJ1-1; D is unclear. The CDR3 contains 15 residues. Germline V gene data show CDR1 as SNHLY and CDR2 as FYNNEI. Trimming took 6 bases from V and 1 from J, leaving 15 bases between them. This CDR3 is CASRSWEQPNTEAFF. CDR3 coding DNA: TGTGCCAGCAGAAGTTGGGAACAGCCGAACACTGAAGCTTTCTTT.